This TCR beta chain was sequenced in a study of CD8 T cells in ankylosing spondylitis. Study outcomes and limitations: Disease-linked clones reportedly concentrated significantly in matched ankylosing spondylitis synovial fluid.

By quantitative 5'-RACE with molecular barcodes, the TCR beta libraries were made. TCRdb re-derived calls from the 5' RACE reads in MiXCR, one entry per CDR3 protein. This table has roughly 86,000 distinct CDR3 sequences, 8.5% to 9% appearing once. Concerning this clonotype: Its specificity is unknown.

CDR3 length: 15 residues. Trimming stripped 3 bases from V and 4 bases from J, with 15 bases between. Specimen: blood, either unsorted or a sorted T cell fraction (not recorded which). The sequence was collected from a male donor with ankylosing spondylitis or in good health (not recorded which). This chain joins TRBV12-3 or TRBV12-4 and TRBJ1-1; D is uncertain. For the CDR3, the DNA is TGTGCCAGCAGTTTGGCCGCAACTCGGGGCACTGAAGCTTTCTTT. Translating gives CASSLAATRGTEAFF.